This entry features one T cell receptor (beta chain) sequence. Authors' data handling: From reference gene primer amplification, estimates of nucleated cell counts were derived. Some clones are missing from TCRdb's copy, which holds only in-frame ones; the method was immunoSEQ multiplex PCR. The D gene and trimming were derived from the DNA, and the V and J assignments and clone size from that table. The sample lists 85,000 or so clones; more than 80% were seen once. This CDR3 comprises 15 residues. The germline V gene encodes CDR1 KGHDR and CDR2 SFDVKD. V was trimmed by 5 bases and J by 2 bases, leaving 14 bases between them. This entry comes from a study of blood T cell repertoires in COVID-19. Study-wide context: COVID-19 samples collected from the United States, Italy and Spain covered acute and convalescent phases. PBMCs, B-cell-depleted T cells, or T cells provided the cDNA or gDNA that made up the material.

Sequencing used peripheral blood. The J gene is TRBJ1-2, the V gene TRBV24-1; unclear D gene. This sequence originates from a man aged 50-59 years with active or convalescent COVID-19. In DNA, the CDR3 is TGTGCCACCAGTGCTTCTCGGGGAGGCAACTATGGCTACACCTTC. This gives the protein CATSASRGGNYGYTF.